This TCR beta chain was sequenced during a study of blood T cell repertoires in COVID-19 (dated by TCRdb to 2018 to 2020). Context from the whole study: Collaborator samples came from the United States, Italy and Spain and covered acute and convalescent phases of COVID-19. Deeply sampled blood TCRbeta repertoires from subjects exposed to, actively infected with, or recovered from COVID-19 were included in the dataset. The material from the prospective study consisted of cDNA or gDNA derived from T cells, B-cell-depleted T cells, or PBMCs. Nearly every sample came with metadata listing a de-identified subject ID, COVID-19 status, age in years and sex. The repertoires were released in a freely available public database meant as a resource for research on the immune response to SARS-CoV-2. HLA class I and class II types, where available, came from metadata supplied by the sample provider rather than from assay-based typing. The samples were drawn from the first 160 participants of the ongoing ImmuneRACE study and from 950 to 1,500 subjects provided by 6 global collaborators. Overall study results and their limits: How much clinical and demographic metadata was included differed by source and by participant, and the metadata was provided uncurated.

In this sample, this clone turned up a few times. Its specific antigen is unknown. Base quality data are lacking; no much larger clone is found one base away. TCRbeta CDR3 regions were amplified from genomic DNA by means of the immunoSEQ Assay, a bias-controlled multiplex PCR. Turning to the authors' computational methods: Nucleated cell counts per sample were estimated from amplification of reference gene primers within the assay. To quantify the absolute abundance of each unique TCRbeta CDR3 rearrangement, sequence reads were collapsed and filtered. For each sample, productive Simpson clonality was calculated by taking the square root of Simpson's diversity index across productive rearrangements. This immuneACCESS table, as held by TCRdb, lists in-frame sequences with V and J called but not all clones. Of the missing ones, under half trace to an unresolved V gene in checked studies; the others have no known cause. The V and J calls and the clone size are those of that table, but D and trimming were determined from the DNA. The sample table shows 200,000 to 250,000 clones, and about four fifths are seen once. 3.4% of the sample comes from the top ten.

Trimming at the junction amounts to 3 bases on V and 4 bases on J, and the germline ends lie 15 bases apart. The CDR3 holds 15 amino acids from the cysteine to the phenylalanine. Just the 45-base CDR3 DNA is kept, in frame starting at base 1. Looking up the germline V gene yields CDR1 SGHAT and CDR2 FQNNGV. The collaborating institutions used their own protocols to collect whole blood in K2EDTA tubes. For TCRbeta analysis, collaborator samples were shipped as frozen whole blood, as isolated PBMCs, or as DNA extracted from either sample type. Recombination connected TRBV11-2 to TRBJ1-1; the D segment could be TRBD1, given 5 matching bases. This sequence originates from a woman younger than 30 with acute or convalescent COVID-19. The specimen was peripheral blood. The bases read TGTGCCAGCAGCTTCCCGGACCGTAGGGGCACTGAAGCTTTCTTT. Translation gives CASSFPDRRGTEAFF. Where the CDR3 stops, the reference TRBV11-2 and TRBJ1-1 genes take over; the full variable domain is EAGVAQSPRYKIIEKRQSVAFWCNPISGHATLYWYQQILGQGPKLLIQFQNNGVVDDSQLPKDRFSAERLKGVDSTLKIQPAKLEDSAVYLCASSFPDRRGTEAFFGQGTRLTVV.